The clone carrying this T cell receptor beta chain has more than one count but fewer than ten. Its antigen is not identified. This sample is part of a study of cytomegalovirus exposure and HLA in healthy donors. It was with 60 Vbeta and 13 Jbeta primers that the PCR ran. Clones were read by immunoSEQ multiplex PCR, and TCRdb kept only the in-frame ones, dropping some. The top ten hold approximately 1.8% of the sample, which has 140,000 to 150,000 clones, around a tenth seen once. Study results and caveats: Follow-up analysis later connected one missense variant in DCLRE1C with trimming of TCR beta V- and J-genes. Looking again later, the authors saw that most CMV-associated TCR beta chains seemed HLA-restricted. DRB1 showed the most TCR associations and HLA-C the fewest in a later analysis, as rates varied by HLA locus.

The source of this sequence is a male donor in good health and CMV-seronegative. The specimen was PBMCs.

The CDR3 DNA reads TGTGCCAGCAGCTCCGGGACAGGGAGAACCTACGAGCAGTACTTC. It specifies CASSSGTGRTYEQYF. The rearrangement joins TRBV5-6 to TRBJ2-7, with 9 bases matching TRBD1. This CDR3 is built from 15 residues. Germline trimming cut 3 bases from V and 2 bases from J; bases unmatched to any gene: 6. CDR1 and CDR2 (germline): SGHDT, YYEEEE.